This T cell receptor beta chain comes out of a study of blood T cell repertoires in COVID-19. Background on the study: Specimens from acute and convalescent COVID-19 originated in the United States, Italy and Spain.

Original methodology: Reference gene primer amplification yielded estimated nucleated cell counts. Libraries were prepared by immunoSEQ multiplex PCR; TCRdb keeps only in-frame clonotypes and omits some of them. The V and J calls and clone size come from that table; D and trimming were worked out from the DNA. The profile shows more than 45,000 clones, more than 85% of them singletons. The clonotype originates from a woman in her 70s with active COVID-19. Sequenced input: peripheral blood.

In DNA, the CDR3 is TGTGCCAGCAGTGAGTCCCAACAGGGCTACAATGAGCAGTTCTTC. It translates to CASSESQQGYNEQFF. This rearrangement joins TRBV6-4 to TRBJ2-1; maybe TRBD1 (6 bases). Between the trimmed V and J ends, which lost 3 bases and 3 bases, there was a span of 12 bases. This CDR3 has 15 amino acids. Germline CDR1 is MRHNA and CDR2 is SNTAGT.